The T cell receptor (beta chain) under discussion was sequenced for a study of cytomegalovirus exposure and HLA in healthy donors (dated by TCRdb to 2017 to 2019). Concerning the study at large: In an earlier analysis of under 750 of the donors, 276 Gb of sequence data and just under 120 million unique TCR beta sequences from about 190 million T cells were reported. An early release that covered 500 to 800 HLA-typed donors contained approximately 300 gigabases of sequencing data and 75 million to 100 million unique TCR sequences. Among the roughly 390 genotyped donors, approximately 77% belonged to the genetic ancestry cluster associated with self-reported Caucasian donors. The study was designed to test whether signatures of past pathogen exposure could be identified by cataloging public T cell receptors. The T cell repertoires of 670 or so subjects were profiled by immunosequencing and related to cytomegalovirus serostatus. In addition to the first cohort of approximately 670 subjects, a separate validation cohort of 120 different subjects was used. To predict cytomegalovirus infection status, the study brought together high-throughput TCR immunosequencing, statistical association of individual TCRs with disease status, and machine learning. A later analysis re-analyzed previously published TCR beta repertoires from approximately 700 donors and added high-resolution HLA genotyping to study TCR occurrence patterns. Rather than drawing on any new phenotypic data, the later analysis identified candidate immune exposures from TCR beta sequences and the way those sequences occurred across donors. In an earlier analysis of 587 of the donors, high-throughput TCR beta sequencing was used to judge whether each TCR beta V gene segment behaved as functional or pseudogenic. Donor age, sex, ethnicity and CMV serostatus were collected together with the repertoire data. In a later genetic analysis, genome-wide SNP genotypes for about three fifths of the roughly 670 donors were used, and that subset was treated as a discovery cohort. Every repertoire in the discovery cohort had been generated on one and the same sequencing platform. Class I and class II HLA loci were covered by the typing at four-digit resolution. Typing coverage differed by locus: A, B, C, DRB1 and DQB1 were typed in roughly 620-630 donors, DQA1 in 522, DPA1 in 600 to 610, and DPB1 in 400 to 490. A handful of DR-DQ haplotypes were handled as single units for association and clustering because linkage in the cohort was strong. Among 300 to 450 genotyped donors of the cohort, an average of roughly 240,000 unique TCR beta nucleotide sequences were sequenced per donor, around 20% of them non-productive.

Concerning this clone itself: Its binding antigen is unknown. Base qualities were left out, and no much larger clone turns up one base away.

Results the study describes overall, beyond this receptor: Cytomegalovirus status was reported to be diagnosed by the classifier with high specificity and sensitivity in both the original and validation cohorts. In a later analysis, TCR association rates were found to vary across HLA loci, with the most associated TCRs seen for DRB1 alleles and the fewest for HLA-C alleles. HLA typing was unavailable for some donors at each locus, so association tests used only the typed subset. The only immune exposure information available for the cohort was CMV serostatus. The 87-base-pair reads could not distinguish some IMGT-functional V segments, including TRBV6-2 and TRBV6-3, so those segments were excluded. Linkage disequilibrium might explain the correlated functional status among segregating V segments, but an unknown experimental factor could not be ruled out. A further reported finding was that TCR beta sequences accurately predicted the HLA-A and HLA-B alleles for most subjects in the first cohort. In a later analysis, HLA-associated TCR beta chains were found to be more clonally expanded and to have lower generation probabilities than equally common non-associated chains. When HLA alleles, especially DR and DQ, strongly co-occurred, attributing TCR associations to individual alleles was difficult. In vitro tests confirmed that three of the cytomegalovirus-associated TCR beta chains recognize cytomegalovirus antigens. According to a later analysis, parvovirus B19, influenza, CMV and Epstein-Barr virus appeared linked to several top co-occurrence clusters. It was suggested by the authors that the approach could potentially be generalized to other disease states and immunological phenotypes. According to a later analysis, most CMV-associated TCR beta chains appeared to be HLA-restricted, and the HLA associations seemed to be driven largely by CMV exposure. Compared with the roughly 720-donor mean, donors in an Asian-associated ancestry cluster had fewer N-insertions in productive TCRs, according to a later genetic analysis. Roughly 15 rarely observed V segments, including chromosome 9 orphons, were excluded from the earlier analysis of some 590 of the donors because counts were too low. The study gave a list of around 170 TCR beta chains associated with cytomegalovirus. A later analysis associated about 16,000 TCR beta sequences with specific HLA alleles at a false discovery rate of 0.05. Most TCR sequences were observed very rarely across donors, whereas some public TCRs were present in many individuals. An earlier analysis of around 500 of the donors showed that most TCR beta V segments appeared in productive rearrangements either about 87% or about 30% of the time, which broadly matched IMGT annotations. In a later genetic analysis, a missense DCLRE1C variant was associated with V-gene and J-gene trimming of TCR beta chains, and the association was replicated in an independent cohort. A cluster of highly shared sequence variants was judged likely to represent a technical artifact of the sequencing pipeline. The cohort was sequenced for TCR beta chains only, and without alpha or paired-chain data the features that could be detected were limited. Sequencing depth was assumed to be roughly uniform across donors in the presence/absence analyses, though that assumption may not hold.

The germline ends are 18 bases apart after V is trimmed by 2 bases and J by 3 bases. From the cysteine up to the phenylalanine, the CDR3 has a length of 17 residues. Only the CDR3 portion is preserved as DNA: 51 bases, with reading frame beginning at the first base. The cohort comprised fewer than 750 healthy bone marrow donors. At the time of sampling, every cohort member was nominally healthy, though immune exposures that went unrecorded were likely present. The donor was CMV seronegative and belonged to the group of around 400 seronegative cohort members. Every donor gave a peripheral blood sample, and the peripheral blood mononuclear cells from that sample were used for TCR beta sequencing. Genomic DNA was extracted from the blood cell samples with the Qiagen DNeasy Blood Extraction Kit. The method behind the library was the immunoSEQ multiplex PCR assay. The multiplex PCR relied on a mix of 60 forward primers for TCR Vbeta segments and 13 reverse primers for TCR Jbeta segments. Amplification of the CDR3 region of rearranged TCR beta genes was performed with a multiplex PCR assay on genomic DNA. On the Illumina HiSeq System, the amplified TCR beta libraries were sequenced as 87-base-pair reads. The paper's data handling went like this. A later analysis tallied about 77 million unique TCR beta chains across the 660 or so repertoires, and some 10 million of those chains were shared by two or more donors. To remove PCR and sequencing errors, raw reads were error-corrected and collapsed into unique sequences using a nearest-neighbor algorithm that merged closely related sequences. V, D and J gene segments were assigned by aligning CDR3 sequences to IMGT reference sequences. For a sequence to be retained, a match of at least six nucleotides to both a V gene segment and a J gene segment was required. A rearrangement counted as productive if the CDR3 had no stop codons and remained in frame with V and J, and every other rearrangement counted as non-productive. CDR3 was defined according to IMGT convention as the region running from the second conserved V-encoded cysteine to the conserved J-encoded phenylalanine. The earlier analysis of 550 to 650 of the donors excluded any sequence lacking an unambiguous match to a single V gene segment. In an earlier analysis of 450 to 700 of the donors, V segments were called functional above 56.7% productive rearrangements and were called segregating when the between-donor standard deviation exceeded 5%. To diagnose cytomegalovirus status from the catalog of TCR beta chain sequences, a statistical classification framework was built. V and J gene assignment, in a later analysis, came from comparing TCR nucleotide sequences with IMGT/GENE-DB human TR gene sequences. Using the TCRdist pipeline, a later analysis assigned CDR3 sequences along with most-parsimonious VDJ recombination scenarios. In a later analysis, every TCR beta chain was defined by the combination of its CDR3 amino acid sequence and its V-gene family, and reads without a unique V-gene family were dropped. To address suspected cross-contamination and a sequencing artifact, a later analysis removed 592 highly shared, low-generation-probability nucleotide sequences. For each public chain, a later analysis derived a clonal expansion index from normalized ranks of inferred template counts within each repertoire. Generation probabilities in a later analysis came from a VDJ recombination model fitted to out-of-frame rearrangements, and those results were checked against IGoR. A later analysis scored TCR-TCR, TCR-HLA and TCR-CMV co-occurrence with hypergeometric tests, applying a repertoire-size bias correction to TCR pairs. A later analysis estimated false discovery rates by permuting HLA or CMV assignments 20 times. In a later analysis, co-occurring TCRs were grouped with DBSCAN, and TCRdist sequence similarity was added when clustering was performed within HLA-allele-positive subsets. Repertoires with fewer than 30,000 or more than 120,000 public chains were left out of co-occurrence clustering, as were five repertoires with anomalous nucleotide sharing. TCRdb mirrors the immuneACCESS table, restricted to in-frame sequences. Some clones are absent from its copies; in checked studies, under half trace to an unresolved V gene, and the reason for the others is unknown. V and J calls and clone size are given by that table; D and trimming were obtained from the DNA. The table for this sample lists under 250,000 clones; around 76% of them were counted only once. Approximately 2% of the sample comes from the top ten.

The clonotype originates from a man aged 30 to 45 in good health and CMV-seronegative. The sequencing input was PBMCs. The sequence joins TRBV5-3 to TRBJ2-1; a weak D assignment points to TRBD2 (6 bases agree). TRBV5-3 is reported as an ORF; its role is uncertain. The nucleotides are TGTGCCAGAAGCTTAGGATCTCTGGCGGGATACTACAATGAGCAGTTCTTC. Translated, it gives CARSLGSLAGYYNEQFF.